The entry that follows covers one T cell receptor (beta chain) sequence. This CDR3 is 13 amino acids long. Germline V CDR1 and CDR2: SEHNR, FQNEAQ (reference sequence). Trimming stripped 1 base from V and 6 bases from J, with 10 bases between. Mixed chimerism was transient after nonmyeloablative marrow transplants from related graft donors. The data were obtained in a study of Tregs in tolerant kidney transplant recipients. Libraries were prepared by immunoSEQ multiplex PCR; TCRdb keeps only in-frame clonotypes and omits some of them. Altogether tens of thousands of clones are present, more than 85% being singletons, with the ten largest covering around 1.4%.

Source: CD4+ T cells from blood (PBMCs), taken 24 months after the transplant. The clonotype comes from a human patient who received a combined kidney and bone marrow transplant. Part of the T cell pool may stem from the graft donor. The rearrangement uses TRBV7-9 and TRBJ2-7, with a tentative D call TRBD2 (5 bases). The CDR3 is CASSLVGSIEQYF. CDR3 in DNA: TGTGCCAGCAGCTTAGTGGGGAGTATCGAGCAGTACTTC.